These 21 T cell receptor beta chains share one sample of origin, sequenced in a study of CD8 T cells in ankylosing spondylitis. General observations from the study: It appeared that ankylosing spondylitis blood was characterized by a TCR beta motif of eight highly homologous variants.

TCRdb recomputed calls from the 5' RACE reads with MiXCR, one row per CDR3 protein. The sample consists of roughly 440,000 distinct CDR3 sequences, about a sixth of them appearing once. Antigen specificity for these receptors is unknown. The sample taken for sequencing was blood, either unsorted or a sorted T cell fraction (not recorded which). Source of these receptors: a male donor with ankylosing spondylitis.

The sample holds a few counts of this clonotype. V is TRBV29-1 and J is TRBJ1-2; TRBD1 might be the D (5 bases). The CDR3 contains 14 residues. V lost 7 bases to trimming and J lost 7 bases, with 22 bases between them. Germline values: CDR1 SQVTM, CDR2 ANQGSEA. This chain's CDR3 is CSAWRQGLAGGYTF. CDR3 in DNA: TGCAGCGCCTGGAGGCAGGGATTGGCTGGTGGCTACACCTTC. The variable domain in full, with the rest retrieved from reference TRBV29-1 and TRBJ1-2, is SAVISQKPSRDICQRGTSLTIQCQVDSQVTMMFWYRQQPGQSLTLIATANQGSEATYESGFVIDKFPISRPNLTFSTLTVSNMSPEDSSIYLCSAWRQGLAGGYTFGSGTRLTVV.

The chain is built from TRBV5-6 and TRBJ2-7; tentatively, D is TRBD1 (6 bases). The V gene lost 4 bases and the J gene lost 5 bases, with 13 bases spanning the gap. The CDR3 runs 13 residues. CDR1 and CDR2 from the germline V gene are SGHDT and YYEEEE. This chain's CDR3 is CASSLTGSHEQYF. Here the CDR3 DNA reads TGTGCCAGCAGCCTCACAGGGTCCCACGAGCAGTACTTC. Drawing the rest from reference TRBV5-6 and TRBJ2-7, the complete variable domain is DAGVTQSPTHLIKTRGQQVTLRCSPKSGHDTVSWYQQALGQGPQFIFQYYEEEERQRGNFPDRFSGHQFPNYSSELNVNALLLGDSALYLCASSLTGSHEQYFGPGTRLTVT.

This clonotype was recorded many times. The chain links TRBV7-2 to TRBJ2-7, with TRBD1 matching 7 bases. Germline V gene lookup returns CDR1 SGHTA and CDR2 FQGNSA. This CDR3 comprises 14 residues. Trimming at V came to 3 bases and at J to 3 bases, leaving 5 bases not matched to a gene. CDR3 region: CASSFGQAGYEQYF. In DNA, the CDR3 is TGTGCCAGCAGCTTTGGACAGGCGGGCTACGAGCAGTACTTC.

The genes are TRBV9 and TRBJ2-5; 8 nucleotides align to TRBD2. Germline V gives CDR1 SGDLS, CDR2 YYNGEE. The CDR3 covers 15 residues. With V trimmed by 3 bases and J by 1 base, 5 bases remained unmatched. CDR3 loop: CASSATTSGQETQYF. CDR3 DNA: TGTGCCAGCAGCGCAACCACTAGCGGCCAAGAGACCCAGTACTTC.

This chain joins TRBV6-1 and TRBJ2-7; 9 bases are shared with TRBD1. V trimming: 6 bases; J trimming: 3 bases; junction bases outside the gene matches: 15. From germline, CDR1 is MNHNS and CDR2 SASEGT. This CDR3 has 17 residues. The CDR3 here is CASSPKGTGQGIYEQYF. The CDR3 DNA is TGTGCCAGCAGCCCGAAGGGCACCGGACAGGGGATCTACGAGCAGTACTTC.

This clonotype came up many times. The V gene is TRBV4-2, the J gene TRBJ2-5; TRBD2 agrees at 12 bases. CDR1 is LGHNA, CDR2 YNFKEQ, per germline. The CDR3 is 16 amino acids. V dropped 1 base and J dropped 5; count of bases not matched to a gene: 5. The CDR3 region has the DNA TGTGCCAGCAGCCAAGGACTAGCGGGAGTTTCGGAGACCCAGTACTTC. Its translation: CASSQGLAGVSETQYF.

The V and J genes are TRBV9 and TRBJ2-1; 9 bases are a match to TRBD2. CDR3 size: 18 residues. The V and J ends lost 3 bases and 3 bases, in that order; junction bases with no gene match: 13. The germline V gene encodes CDR1 SGDLS and CDR2 YYNGEE. CDR3 amino acids: CASSAAGASGANYNEQFF. For the CDR3, the DNA is TGTGCCAGCAGCGCGGCCGGGGCTAGCGGGGCGAACTACAATGAGCAGTTCTTC.

This clonotype was picked up a small number of times. J is TRBJ2-1 and V is TRBV6-2 or TRBV6-3; 7 bases agree with TRBD2. Trimming cost V 6 bases and J 8 bases; bases outside gene matches: 10. From germline, CDR1 is MNHEY and CDR2 SVGEGT. The CDR3 has 14 amino acids. Written as DNA, the CDR3 is TGTGCCAGCAGCCGACTAGCCGTCTCCTATGAGCAGTTCTTC. This codes for CASSRLAVSYEQFF.

V gene TRBV6-1 combines with J gene TRBJ1-1; TRBD1 might be the D (5 bases). V lost 2 bases and J lost 4, with 17 bases in between. The germline gives CDR1 MNHNS, CDR2 SASEGT. The CDR3 has 16 amino acids. The DNA of the CDR3 is TGTGCCAGCAGTGAATACACCGGGCGGGGGGGCACTGAAGCTTTCTTT. It codes for CASSEYTGRGGTEAFF.

The sample holds many counts of this clonotype. V is TRBV7-2 and J is TRBJ2-5; unclear D gene. Trimming took 3 bases from V and 2 from J, leaving 7 bases between them. This CDR3 comprises 13 residues. Germline-derived CDR1 and CDR2 are SGHTA and FQGNSA. CDR3 in amino acids: CASSFSTQETQYF. CDR3 nucleotides: TGTGCCAGCAGCTTCTCGACGCAAGAGACCCAGTACTTC. Based on the CDR3 plus reference TRBV7-2 and TRBJ2-5, the full variable domain is GAGVSQSPSNKVTEKGKDVELRCDPISGHTALYWYRQSLGQGLEFLIYFQGNSAPDKSGLPSDRFSAERTGGSVSTLTIQRTQQEDSAVYLCASSFSTQETQYFGPGTRLLVL.

This chain connects TRBV20-1 to TRBJ2-7; 8 bases are shared with TRBD2. The CDR3 contains 14 residues. Trimming at V came to 6 bases and at J to 4 bases, leaving 11 bases not matched to a gene. Looked up from germline, CDR1 is DFQATT and CDR2 is SNEGSKA (reference sequence). The CDR3 DNA is TGCAGTGCCTTGGGACTAGTGGAACCTTACGAGCAGTACTTC. It specifies CSALGLVEPYEQYF.

The rearrangement joins TRBV5-1 to TRBJ2-3, with a weak D call TRBD1 (6 bases). V lost 4 bases to trimming and J lost 2 bases, with 14 bases between them. Looked up from germline, CDR1 is SGHRS and CDR2 is YFSETQ. This CDR3 has 15 residues. This CDR3 reads CASSASGASTDTQYF. The CDR3 nucleotides read TGCGCCAGCAGCGCCTCAGGGGCCTCCACAGATACGCAGTATTTT. The complete variable domain, with remaining parts taken from reference TRBV5-1 and TRBJ2-3, reads KAGVTQTPRYLIKTRGQQVTLSCSPISGHRSVSWYQQTPGQGLQFLFEYFSETQRNKGNFPGRFSGRQFSNSRSEMNVSTLELGDSALYLCASSASGASTDTQYFGPGTRLTVL.

This clonotype was counted only a few times. The rearrangement links TRBV20-1 to TRBJ2-1, with D possibly TRBD1 on 6 matching bases. The germline CDR1 and CDR2 sequences are DFQATT and SNEGSKA (reference sequence). Between the trimmed V and J ends, which lost 6 bases and 7 bases, there was a span of 19 bases. This CDR3 contains 14 residues. For the CDR3, the DNA is TGCAGTGCCCAAACATGGGGCAGGGGTAATGAGCAGTTCTTC. Its translation is CSAQTWGRGNEQFF.

This chain links TRBV10-3 with TRBJ2-7; the D is unclear. The CDR3 covers 15 residues. V was pared by 3 bases and J by 3 bases, with 15 bases between. Germline values: CDR1 ENHRY, CDR2 SYGVKD. The CDR3 reads CAISDGNRVGYEQYF. CDR3 bases: TGTGCCATCAGTGACGGCAATCGGGTCGGCTACGAGCAGTACTTC.

There are many counts of this clonotype. The J gene is TRBJ2-3, the V gene TRBV5-1, with 9 bases identical to TRBD1. After removal of 5 bases from V and 5 bases from J, the junction contained 9 bases not matched to a gene. CDR1 and CDR2 (germline): SGHRS, YFSETQ. CDR3 size: 15 residues. CDR3 bases: TGCGCCAGCAGATTCACGACAGGGGGGTTAGATACGCAGTATTTT. It specifies CASRFTTGGLDTQYF.

The CDR3 region is CASSEGVFRDSSYEQYF. Written as DNA, the CDR3 is TGTGCCAGCAGTGAAGGAGTATTCAGGGACTCATCCTACGAGCAGTACTTC. The rearrangement uses TRBV6-1 and TRBJ2-7; D may be TRBD2 (6 bases). The V gene's germline CDR1 is MNHNS and CDR2 SASEGT. This CDR3 has 17 residues. V shed 1 base and J shed 1 base, with 17 bases lying between them.

Ten or more counts support this clonotype. The rearrangement joins TRBV7-2 to TRBJ1-1; TRBD1 matches 10 bases. V lost 2 bases, J lost 12 bases, and 6 bases stayed unmatched. There are 13 residues in the CDR3. Germline CDR1 reads SGHTA; CDR2 reads FQGNSA. The CDR3 DNA follows: TGTGCCAGCAGCTTATTTCGGGACAGGGGAACTTTCTTT. It encodes CASSLFRDRGTFF.

In DNA, the CDR3 is TGTGCCAGCAGTTACTCCGGGGGCGCAGATACGCAGTATTTT. Encoded protein: CASSYSGGADTQYF. The genes are TRBV6-5 and TRBJ2-3, with D tentatively TRBD1 or TRBD2 (6 bases each). This CDR3 region has 14 residues. The germline V gene encodes CDR1 MNHEY and CDR2 SVGAGI. Deletions cut 0 bases from V and 4 bases from J, with 8 bases between.

This clonotype has more than one count but fewer than ten. The chain has TRBV21-1 and TRBJ1-1. TRBV21-1 is assigned pseudogene status. CDR3 size: 19 residues. The CDR3 DNA follows: TGTGCCAGCAGCAAGGCCTCATTCACCGTGGGGTCTGAGAACACTGAAGCTTTCTTT. Its translation is CASSKASFTVGSENTEAFF.

This clonotype was seen only a few times. The chain is built from TRBV3-1 and TRBJ2-1; TRBD2 matches 10 bases. The germline gives CDR1 LGHDT, CDR2 YNNKEL (reference sequence). The CDR3 sequence is 15 residues long. Germline trimming cut 4 bases from V and 5 bases from J; bases unmatched to any gene: 5. In nucleotides, the CDR3 is TGTGCCAGCAGCCTAGCGGGAGGAGCCAACAATGAGCAGTTCTTC. Translated, it gives CASSLAGGANNEQFF.

This clonotype has more than one count but fewer than ten. The V gene is TRBV20-1, the J gene TRBJ1-1; D call uncertain. The CDR3 is 14 residues long. Trimming pared 2 bases from V and 1 base from J, leaving 11 bases between. Germline V gene sequence: CDR1 DFQATT, CDR2 SNEGSKA (reference sequence). In DNA form, the CDR3 reads TGCAGTGCTAGACCCGGAGGACGGAACACTGAAGCTTTCTTT. It codes for CSARPGGRNTEAFF.